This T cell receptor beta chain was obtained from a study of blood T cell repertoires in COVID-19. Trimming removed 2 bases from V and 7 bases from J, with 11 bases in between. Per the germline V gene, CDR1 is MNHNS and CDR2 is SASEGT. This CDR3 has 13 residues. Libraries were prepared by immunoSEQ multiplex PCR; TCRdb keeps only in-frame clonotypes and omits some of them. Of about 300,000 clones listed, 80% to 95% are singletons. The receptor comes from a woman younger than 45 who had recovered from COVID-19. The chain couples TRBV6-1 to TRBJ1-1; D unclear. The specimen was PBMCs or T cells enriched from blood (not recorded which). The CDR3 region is CASSELAAVEAFF. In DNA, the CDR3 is TGTGCCAGCAGTGAATTGGCCGCTGTTGAAGCTTTCTTT.